The sequence of this T cell receptor (beta chain) was determined in a study of T-cell memory formation after mild COVID-19. Of note for this clonotype: A much larger clone lies one base from this, so it may be a read error.

MiXCR, run by TCRdb on the 5' RACE reads, gives a single entry per CDR3 protein. The table has roughly 250,000 distinct CDR3 sequences, around 17% seen once; the top ten hold 3.5%. Sequences were obtained from PBMCs or a T cell subset sorted from them (not recorded which). The TCR comes from a man aged 18 to 29 who had mild COVID-19 (a few samples of this study predate the infection). Cell type and time point are not known.

The CDR3 here is CASSSPEQRTGELFF. As DNA, the CDR3 is TGTGCCAGCAGCTCACCGGAACAGAGAACGGGGGAGCTGTTTTTT. V and J are TRBV7-9 and TRBJ2-2, with D unresolved. In germline, CDR1 is SEHNR, CDR2 FQNEAQ (reference sequence). The V end was cut by 4 bases, the J end by 8 bases, with 17 bases between. The CDR3 loop spans 15 amino acids.